The entry that follows covers one T cell receptor beta chain sequence. V gave up 3 bases and J gave up 2 bases; unmatched junction bases: 7. CDR1 is DFQATT, CDR2 SNEGSKA, per germline (reference sequence). This CDR3 is built from 16 residues. The source of the sample is a study of early T cells in non-severe SARS-CoV-2 infection. TCRdb used MiXCR to reprocess the 5' RACE reads, holding one entry per CDR3 protein. The sample shows fewer than 80,000 distinct CDR3 sequences, 12% of them seen only once. The chain joins TRBV20-1 to TRBJ2-3, with 11 positions matching TRBD2. The material sequenced was whole blood, taken at baseline. The TCR originated in an adult who was a healthcare worker with PCR-confirmed SARS-CoV-2 infection or an uninfected control (not recorded which). The donor label of this sample is uncertain. The CDR3 spells CSARSASGGHTDTQYF. The DNA of the CDR3 is TGCAGTGCTAGGTCGGCTAGCGGGGGGCACACAGATACGCAGTATTTT.